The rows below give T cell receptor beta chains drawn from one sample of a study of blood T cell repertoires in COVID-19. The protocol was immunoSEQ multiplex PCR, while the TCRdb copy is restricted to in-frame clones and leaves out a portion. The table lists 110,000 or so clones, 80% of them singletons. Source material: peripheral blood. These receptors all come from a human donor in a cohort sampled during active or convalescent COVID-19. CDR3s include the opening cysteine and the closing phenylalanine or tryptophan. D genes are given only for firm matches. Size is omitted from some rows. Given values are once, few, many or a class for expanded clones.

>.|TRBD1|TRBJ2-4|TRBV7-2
TGTGCCAGCAGTCGGGACAGCAGCATTCAGTACTTC
CASSRDSSIQYF
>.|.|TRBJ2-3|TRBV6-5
TGTGCCAGCAGTTACATGGTACCCGGCGGGGATACGCAGTATTTT
CASSYMVPGGDTQYF
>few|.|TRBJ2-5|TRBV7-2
TGTGCCAGCAGCCCAGTTGGGGGGTTAGCGACCCAGTACTTC
CASSPVGGLATQYF
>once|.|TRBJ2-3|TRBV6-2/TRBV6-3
TGTGCCAGCACCCCGGGTCCAGGAACGCAGTATTTT
CASTPGPGTQYF
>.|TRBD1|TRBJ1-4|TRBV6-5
TGTGCCAGCAGTTACTCGACAGGGGCTCATGAAAAACTGTTTTTT
CASSYSTGAHEKLFF
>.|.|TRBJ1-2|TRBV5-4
TGTGCCAGCAGCTTGGGCGGGAACTATGGCTACACCTTC
CASSLGGNYGYTF
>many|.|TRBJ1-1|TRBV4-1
TGCGCCAGCAGCCACGTCGGGCGCGGGGAACCTTATGAGGCTTTCTTT
CASSHVGRGEPYEAFF
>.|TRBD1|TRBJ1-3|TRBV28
TGTGCCAGCAAGGAGACAGGGTCTGGAAACACCATATATTTT
CASKETGSGNTIYF
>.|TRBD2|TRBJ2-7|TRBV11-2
TGTGCCAGCAGCCCGAGCGGGGGCCTAGCCTACGAGCAGTACTTC
CASSPSGGLAYEQYF
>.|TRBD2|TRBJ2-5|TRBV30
TGTGCCTGGATACTAGCGGGAGGGATACAAGAGACCCAGTACTTC
CAWILAGGIQETQYF
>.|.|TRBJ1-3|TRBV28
TGTGCCAGCAGTTTCAGGGGTGGGAGAAACACCATATATTTT
CASSFRGGRNTIYF
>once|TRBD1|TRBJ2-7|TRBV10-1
TGCGCCAGCAGTGAGGGCTCCGGGACAGGGGGCTACGAGCAGTACTTC
CASSEGSGTGGYEQYF
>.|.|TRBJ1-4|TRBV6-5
TGTGCCAGCAGGCGGAACGTAGCAGGGGAAAAACTGTTTTTT
CASRRNVAGEKLFF
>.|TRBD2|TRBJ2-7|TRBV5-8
TGTGCCAGCAGCTTGGATCAGGGAGGGCGCGAGCAGTACTTC
CASSLDQGGREQYF
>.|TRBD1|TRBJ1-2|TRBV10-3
TGTGCCATCAGTGAGAATTGGACAGGAACGAGTGGCTACACCTTC
CAISENWTGTSGYTF
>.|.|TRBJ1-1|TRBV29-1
TGCAGTGGGGGCAGGAGCACTGAAGCTTTCTTT
CSGGRSTEAFF
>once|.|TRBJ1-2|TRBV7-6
TGTGCCAGCAGCTTAGTTCAGGGCTATGGCTACACCTTC
CASSLVQGYGYTF
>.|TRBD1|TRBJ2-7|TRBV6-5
TGTGCCAGCAGTTACTTTCTGGGACAGGGAATTGACGAGCAGTACTTC
CASSYFLGQGIDEQYF
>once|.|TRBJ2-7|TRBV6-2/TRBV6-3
TGTGCCAGCAGTTACCCCGCTACGGACAGCATGAGAGCTATTTTATACGAGCAGTACTTC
CASSYPATDSMRAILYEQYF